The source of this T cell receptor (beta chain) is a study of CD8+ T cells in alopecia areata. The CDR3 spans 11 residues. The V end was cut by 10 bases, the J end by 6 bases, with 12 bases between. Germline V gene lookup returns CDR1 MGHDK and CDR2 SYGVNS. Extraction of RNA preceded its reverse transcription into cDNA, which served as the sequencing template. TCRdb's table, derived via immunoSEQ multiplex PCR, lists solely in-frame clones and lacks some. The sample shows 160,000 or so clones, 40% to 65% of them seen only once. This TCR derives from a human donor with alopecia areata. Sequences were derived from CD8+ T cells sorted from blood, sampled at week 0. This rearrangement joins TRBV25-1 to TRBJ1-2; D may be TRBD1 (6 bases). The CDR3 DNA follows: TGTGCCACCCTCAACAGGGATGGCTACACCTTC. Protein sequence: CATLNRDGYTF.